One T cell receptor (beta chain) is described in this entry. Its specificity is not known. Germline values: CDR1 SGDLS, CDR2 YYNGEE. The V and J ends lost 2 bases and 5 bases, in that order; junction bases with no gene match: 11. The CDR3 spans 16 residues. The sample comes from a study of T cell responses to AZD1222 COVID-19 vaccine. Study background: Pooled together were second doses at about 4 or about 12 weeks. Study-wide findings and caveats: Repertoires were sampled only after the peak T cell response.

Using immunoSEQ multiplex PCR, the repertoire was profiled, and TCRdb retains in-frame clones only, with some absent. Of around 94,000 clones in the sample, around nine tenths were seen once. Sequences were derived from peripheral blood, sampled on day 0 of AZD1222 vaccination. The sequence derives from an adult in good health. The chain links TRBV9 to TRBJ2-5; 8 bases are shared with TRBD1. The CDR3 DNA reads TGTGCCAGCAGCGTGTCCCAGGGGGCGGGTGGGGAGACCCAGTACTTC. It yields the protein CASSVSQGAGGETQYF.